These 12 T cell receptor beta chains were sequenced from one sample in a study of blood T cell repertoires in COVID-19. Repertoires were generated with immunoSEQ multiplex PCR, while TCRdb's copy carries only in-frame clones and drops some. The sample lists 100,000 or so clones; approximately 69% were seen once. Material for sequencing was peripheral blood. The receptor source for this set is a man older than 75 with acute or convalescent COVID-19.

The rearrangement links TRBV9 to TRBJ2-7; 10 positions agree with TRBD1. V lost 0 bases and J lost 2; bases outside the gene matches: 2. The CDR3 loop spans 15 amino acids. The germline gives CDR1 SGDLS, CDR2 YYNGEE. The CDR3 DNA follows: TGTGCCAGCAGCGTAGGGGGACAGGGGACCTACGAGCAGTACTTC. Its translation: CASSVGGQGTYEQYF.

Comments on this clone: The sample holds other DNA sequences that translate to the same CDR3. The chain links TRBV24-1 to TRBJ1-5; perhaps TRBD1 as D (5 bases). This CDR3 is built from 13 residues. CDR1 and CDR2 from the germline V gene are KGHDR and SFDVKD. Trimming cost V 5 bases and J 4 bases, with 8 bases left between them. CDR3 in amino acids: CATSGAGNQPQHF. CDR3 nucleotides: TGTGCCACCAGTGGGGCAGGGAATCAGCCCCAGCATTTT.

The chain employs TRBV6-5 and TRBJ1-6, with 10 bases identical to TRBD1. The CDR3 spans 15 residues. Germline-derived CDR1 and CDR2 are MNHEY and SVGAGI. The ends lost 6 bases at V and 7 bases at J; junction bases unmatched: 6. CDR3 in DNA: TGTGCCAGCAGCCCGGGACAGGGGTGGAATTCACCCCTCCACTTT. It codes for CASSPGQGWNSPLHF.

The V call is TRBV5-8, the J call TRBJ2-3; 9 bases match TRBD2. J lost 5 bases, V lost 1 base, and 5 bases had no gene match. CDR3 length: 15 residues. Germline V gene lookup returns CDR1 SGHTS and CDR2 YDEGEE. The CDR3 DNA reads TGTGCCAGCAGCTTGTTAGCGGGAGTGGGAGATACGCAGTATTTT. It encodes CASSLLAGVGDTQYF.

The chain combines TRBV5-4 with TRBJ2-2, with TRBD2 matching over 8 bases. From germline, CDR1 is SGHNT and CDR2 YYREEE (reference sequence). The CDR3 totals 17 residues. The ends lost 0 bases at V and 0 bases at J; junction bases unmatched: 4. The CDR3 protein is CASSLVAGIPNTGELFF. The DNA of the CDR3 is TGTGCCAGCAGCTTGGTAGCGGGAATCCCGAACACCGGGGAGCTGTTTTTT.

The rearrangement uses TRBV28 and TRBJ2-5; 7 bases map to TRBD2. Germline values: CDR1 MDHEN, CDR2 SYDVKM. The trim removed 1 base at V and 4 bases at J, leaving 9 bases unmatched. There are 16 residues in the CDR3. CDR3 DNA: TGTGCCAGCAGTTTATTTGGCGGGACGGGGGGAGAGACCCAGTACTTC. This gives the protein CASSLFGGTGGETQYF.

The V and J genes are TRBV27 and TRBJ1-2; maybe TRBD1 (6 bases). The germline V gene has CDR1 MNHEY and CDR2 SMNVEV (reference sequence). V lost 5 bases and J 7 bases, leaving 20 bases between the germline ends. The CDR3 spans 15 residues. This CDR3 reads CASSPRGGLRGGYTF. DNA for the CDR3: TGTGCCAGCAGTCCCCGGGGGGGGCTACGAGGTGGCTACACCTTC.

The chain is built from TRBV6-5 and TRBJ1-2; TRBD1 aligns across 9 bases. The CDR3 extends over 15 amino acids. The junction had 6 bases not matched to a gene; V was cut back by 4 bases and J by 3 bases. Germline-derived CDR1 and CDR2 are MNHEY and SVGAGI. CDR3 DNA sequence: TGTGCCAGCAGTTCAGCCGGGACAGGGTACTATGGCTACACCTTC. Amino acids: CASSSAGTGYYGYTF.

This clone is a singleton in its sample. The DNA of the CDR3 is TGTGCCAGCACCCCCGGGACAGCTCAGATGACGCAGTATTTT. Protein product: CASTPGTAQMTQYF. The genes are TRBV28 and TRBJ2-3; TRBD1 matches 7 bases. The CDR3 is 14 amino acids. The junction had 13 bases not matched to a gene; V was cut back by 7 bases and J by 9 bases. Germline assignment: CDR1 MDHEN and CDR2 SYDVKM.

This chain uses TRBV9 with TRBJ2-1; possible D gene TRBD2, 5 bases. The CDR3 loop spans 13 amino acids. The germline gives CDR1 SGDLS, CDR2 YYNGEE. V was pared by 1 base and J by 9 bases, with 11 bases between. CDR3 sequence reads: CASSVNQAAEQFF. CDR3 DNA sequence: TGTGCCAGCAGCGTAAATCAAGCGGCTGAGCAGTTCTTC.

The chain is built from TRBV6-5 and TRBJ1-1, with a weak D call TRBD1 (5 bases). CDR1 is MNHEY, CDR2 SVGAGI, per germline. Trimming took off 5 bases at V and 3 bases at J, with 10 bases between the two ends. CDR3 size: 13 residues. The CDR3 DNA reads TGTGCCAGCAGTAGGGCGGGGGACACTGAAGCTTTCTTT. Protein product: CASSRAGDTEAFF.

The V and J genes are TRBV29-1 and TRBJ2-5, with a weak D call TRBD2 (5 bases). V dropped 7 bases and J dropped 5 bases, with 11 bases sitting between them. There are 11 residues in the CDR3. The germline V gene encodes CDR1 SQVTM and CDR2 ANQGSEA. The DNA for the CDR3 is TGCAGCGGGGCCTCGGGGGAGACCCAGTACTTC. This gives the protein CSGASGETQYF.